This TCR beta chain was obtained from a study of blood T cell repertoires in COVID-19. Participants had their cohort set by participant-reported clinical history. V shed 1 base and J shed 5 bases, with 8 bases lying between them. CDR3 length: 13 amino acids. Libraries were prepared by immunoSEQ multiplex PCR; TCRdb keeps only in-frame clonotypes and omits some of them. Counted here are around 290,000 clones, around nine tenths occurring once; the ten biggest clones make up less than 3%. The sequence was collected from a woman aged 18-29 years who had recovered from COVID-19. The rearrangement uses TRBV12-3 or TRBV12-4 and TRBJ1-1, with a tentative D call TRBD1 (6 bases). The sample was PBMCs or T cells enriched from blood (not recorded which). DNA of the CDR3: TGTGCCAGCAGTTTAGTGGGGGCGACTGAAGCTTTCTTT. Translation: CASSLVGATEAFF.